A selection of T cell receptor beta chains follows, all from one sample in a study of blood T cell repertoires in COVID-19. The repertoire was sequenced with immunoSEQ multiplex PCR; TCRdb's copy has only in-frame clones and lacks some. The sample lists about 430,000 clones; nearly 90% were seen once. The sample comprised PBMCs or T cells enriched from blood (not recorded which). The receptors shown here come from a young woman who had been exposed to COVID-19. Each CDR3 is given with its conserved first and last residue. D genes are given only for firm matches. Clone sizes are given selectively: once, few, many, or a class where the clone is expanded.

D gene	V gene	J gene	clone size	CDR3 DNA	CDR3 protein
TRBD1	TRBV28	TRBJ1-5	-	TGTGCCACCAATCCTCCGGGACAGGGGGCGACTCAGCCCCAGCATTTT	CATNPPGQGATQPQHF
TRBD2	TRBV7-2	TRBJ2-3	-	TGTGCCAGCAGCCCATGGACTAGCGGGGGACAGGCGGATACGCAGTATTTT	CASSPWTSGGQADTQYF
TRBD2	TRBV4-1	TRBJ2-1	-	TGCGCCAGCAGCCTCTCTCCGGGACTATTTGGCGAGCAGTTCTTC	CASSLSPGLFGEQFF
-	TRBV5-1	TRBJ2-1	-	TGCGCCAGCAGCTTGGTGCCGGGTTCCGATGAGCAGTTCTTC	CASSLVPGSDEQFF
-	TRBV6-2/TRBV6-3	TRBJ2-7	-	TGTGCCAGCAGTTATATGGAGGGTCCCTACGAGCAGTACTTC	CASSYMEGPYEQYF
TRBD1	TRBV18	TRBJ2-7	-	TGTGCCAGCTCACCAAGTCACAGGGGCGAGCAGTACTTC	CASSPSHRGEQYF
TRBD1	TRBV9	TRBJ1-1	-	TGTGCCAGCAGCGTCGGACAGGGGAACACTGAAGCTTTCTTT	CASSVGQGNTEAFF
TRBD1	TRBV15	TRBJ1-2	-	TGTGCCACCAGCAGAGGGGACAGTGGAGAATATGGCTACACCTTC	CATSRGDSGEYGYTF
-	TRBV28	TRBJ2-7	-	TGTGCCAGCAGTTGGGGACACTACGAGCAGTACTTC	CASSWGHYEQYF
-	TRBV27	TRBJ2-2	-	TGTGCCAGCAGTTTTCTTTATGGCAGGGGCGGAACCGGGGAGCTGTTTTTT	CASSFLYGRGGTGELFF
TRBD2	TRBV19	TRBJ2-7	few	TGTGCCAGTAGTACAGGGACTAGCGGGAGCTCCTACGAGCAGTACTTC	CASSTGTSGSSYEQYF
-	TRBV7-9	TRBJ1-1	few	TGTGCCAGCAGCTTAGAGAACAGATATGAAGCTTTCTTT	CASSLENRYEAFF
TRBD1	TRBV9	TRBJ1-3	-	TGTGCCAGCAGCCCGACAGGGCACGGAAACACCATATATTTT	CASSPTGHGNTIYF
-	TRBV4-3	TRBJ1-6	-	TGCGCCAGCAGCCACGATTACCAGAACTCACCCCTCCACTTT	CASSHDYQNSPLHF
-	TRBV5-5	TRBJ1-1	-	TGTGCCAGCAGCGGAGGGACGGGAGCTTTCTTT	CASSGGTGAFF